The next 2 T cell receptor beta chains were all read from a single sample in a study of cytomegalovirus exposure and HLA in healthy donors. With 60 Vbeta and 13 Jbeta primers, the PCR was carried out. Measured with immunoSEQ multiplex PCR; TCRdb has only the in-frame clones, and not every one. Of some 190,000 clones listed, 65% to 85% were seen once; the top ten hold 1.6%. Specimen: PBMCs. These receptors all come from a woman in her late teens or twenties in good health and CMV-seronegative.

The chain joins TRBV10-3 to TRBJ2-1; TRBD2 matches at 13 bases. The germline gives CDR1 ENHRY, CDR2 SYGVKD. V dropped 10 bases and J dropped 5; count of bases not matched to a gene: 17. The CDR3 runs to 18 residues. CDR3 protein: CARPLLTSGRYSHNEQFF. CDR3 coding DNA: TGTGCCAGGCCTTTATTGACTAGCGGGAGGTACAGCCACAATGAGCAGTTCTTC.

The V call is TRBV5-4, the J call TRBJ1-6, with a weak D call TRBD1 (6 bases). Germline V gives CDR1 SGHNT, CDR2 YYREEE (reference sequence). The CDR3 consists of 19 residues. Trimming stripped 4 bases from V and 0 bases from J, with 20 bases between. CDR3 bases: TGTGCCAGCAGCCCTATGGGGGGGGCGTCGAGCTCCTATAATTCACCCCTCCACTTT. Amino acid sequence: CASSPMGGASSSYNSPLHF.